In this sample, the clone carrying this T cell receptor (beta chain) turned up once. The antigen is unknown. Researchers partitioned CD4+ cells into CD45RA+ naive and CD45RA-negative memory subsets. This record belongs to a study of shared clonotypes between healthy human individuals. Germline CDR1 and CDR2: SEHNR and FQNEAQ (reference sequence). V trimming: 5 bases; J trimming: 4 bases; junction bases outside the gene matches: 7. The CDR3 runs 15 residues. Study-level results: Sampling was confined to blood; repertoires within tissues likely differ. Clonotypes shared by all four donors outscored non-shared clonotypes in generation probability.

Data came from immunoSEQ multiplex PCR; TCRdb stores just in-frame clones and leaves some out. The table lists about 2.5 million clones, approximately 90% of them singletons, with 0.37% in the top ten. The TCR originated in a young man in good health. Some clones in this sample may be carry-over from other donors' samples. The specimen sequenced was naive CD4+ T cells from PBMCs. Subset denoted: CD45RA+ positively selected. The rearrangement links TRBV7-9 to TRBJ2-2; 7 nucleotides line up with TRBD2. In nucleotides, the CDR3 is TGTGCCAGCAGCCGGGACTATCTCCTCACCGGGGAGCTGTTTTTT. Translating gives CASSRDYLLTGELFF.